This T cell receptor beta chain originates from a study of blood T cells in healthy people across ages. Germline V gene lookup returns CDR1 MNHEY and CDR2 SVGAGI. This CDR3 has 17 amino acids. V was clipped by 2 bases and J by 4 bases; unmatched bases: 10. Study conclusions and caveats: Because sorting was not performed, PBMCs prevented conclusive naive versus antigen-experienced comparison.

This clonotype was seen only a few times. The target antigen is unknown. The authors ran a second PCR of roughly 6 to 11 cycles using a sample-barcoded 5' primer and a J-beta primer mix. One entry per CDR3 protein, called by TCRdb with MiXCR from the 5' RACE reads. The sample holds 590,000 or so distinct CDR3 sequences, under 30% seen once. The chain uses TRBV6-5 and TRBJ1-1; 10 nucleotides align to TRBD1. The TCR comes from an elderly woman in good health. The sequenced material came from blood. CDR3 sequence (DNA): TGTGCCAGCAGTTACCCCTCGACAGGGGGCTACGGCACTGAAGCTTTCTTT. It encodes CASSYPSTGGYGTEAFF.